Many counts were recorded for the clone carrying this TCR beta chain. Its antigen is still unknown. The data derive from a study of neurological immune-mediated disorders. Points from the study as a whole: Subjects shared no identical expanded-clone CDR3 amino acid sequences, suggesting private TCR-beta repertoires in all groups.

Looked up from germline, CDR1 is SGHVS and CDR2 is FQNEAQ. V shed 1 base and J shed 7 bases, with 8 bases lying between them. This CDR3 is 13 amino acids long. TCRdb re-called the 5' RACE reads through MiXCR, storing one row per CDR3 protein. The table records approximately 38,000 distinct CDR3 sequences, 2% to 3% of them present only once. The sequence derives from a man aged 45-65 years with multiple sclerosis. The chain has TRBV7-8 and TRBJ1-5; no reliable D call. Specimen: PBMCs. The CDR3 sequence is CASSLGSLQPQHF. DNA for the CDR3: TGTGCCAGCAGCTTAGGGTCCTTGCAGCCCCAGCATTTT.